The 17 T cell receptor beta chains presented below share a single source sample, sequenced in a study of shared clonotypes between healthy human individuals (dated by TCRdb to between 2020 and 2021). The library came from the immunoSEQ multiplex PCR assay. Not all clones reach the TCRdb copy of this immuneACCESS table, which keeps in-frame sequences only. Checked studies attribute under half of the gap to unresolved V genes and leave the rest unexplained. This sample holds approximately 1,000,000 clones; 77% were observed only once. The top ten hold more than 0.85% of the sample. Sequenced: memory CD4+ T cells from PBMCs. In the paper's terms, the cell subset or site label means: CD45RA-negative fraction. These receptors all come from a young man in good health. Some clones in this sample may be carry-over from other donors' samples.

The CDR3 is CASSLEGVLGGYTF. CDR3 nucleotide sequence: TGTGCCAGCAGCTTAGAGGGGGTGCTTGGTGGCTACACCTTC. The chain carries TRBV7-2 and TRBJ1-2; TRBD1 might be the D (6 bases). Trimming pared 1 base from V and 7 bases from J, leaving 13 bases between. This CDR3 comprises 14 residues. Per germline, CDR1 SGHTA and CDR2 FQGNSA.

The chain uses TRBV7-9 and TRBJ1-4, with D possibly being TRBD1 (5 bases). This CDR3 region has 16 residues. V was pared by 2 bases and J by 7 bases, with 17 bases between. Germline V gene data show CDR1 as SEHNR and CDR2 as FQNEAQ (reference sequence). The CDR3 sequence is CASSLSRTNGGEKLFF. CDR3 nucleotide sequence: TGTGCCAGCAGCTTATCCCGGACAAACGGGGGTGAAAAACTGTTTTTT.

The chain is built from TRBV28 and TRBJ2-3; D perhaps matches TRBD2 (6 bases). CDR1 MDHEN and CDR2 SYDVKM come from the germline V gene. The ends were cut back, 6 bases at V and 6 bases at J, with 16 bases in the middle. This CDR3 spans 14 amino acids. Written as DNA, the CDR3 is TGTGCCAGCAGACAAAACGGGGGTTCGGATACGCAGTATTTT. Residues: CASRQNGGSDTQYF. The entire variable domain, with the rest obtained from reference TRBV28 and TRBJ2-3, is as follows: DVKVTQSSRYLVKRTGEKVFLECVQDMDHENMFWYRQDPGLGLRLIYFSYDVKMKEKGDIPEGYSVSREKKERFSLILESASTNQTSMYLCASRQNGGSDTQYFGPGTRLTVL.

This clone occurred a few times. CDR3 DNA sequence: TGCGCCAGCAGCTGGTCCGGGAACAGGGGATCTGAAGCTTTCTTT. This gives the protein CASSWSGNRGSEAFF. This chain links TRBV5-1 with TRBJ1-1; 7 positions match TRBD1. V was pared by 3 bases and J by 6 bases, with 11 bases of the junction left unmatched. The CDR3 length is 15 residues. Germline values: CDR1 SGHRS, CDR2 YFSETQ.

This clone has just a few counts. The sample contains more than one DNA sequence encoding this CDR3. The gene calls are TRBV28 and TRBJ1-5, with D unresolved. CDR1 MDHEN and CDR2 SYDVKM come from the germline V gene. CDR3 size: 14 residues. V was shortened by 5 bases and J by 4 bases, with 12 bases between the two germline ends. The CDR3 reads CASSPGRGNQPQHF. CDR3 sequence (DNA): TGTGCCAGCAGTCCAGGACGAGGGAATCAGCCCCAGCATTTT.

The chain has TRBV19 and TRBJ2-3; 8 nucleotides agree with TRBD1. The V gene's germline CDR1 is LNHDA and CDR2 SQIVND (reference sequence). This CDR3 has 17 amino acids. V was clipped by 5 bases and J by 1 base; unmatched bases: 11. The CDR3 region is CASSVTPRQGRTDTQYF. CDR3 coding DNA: TGTGCCAGTAGTGTAACCCCGAGACAGGGGCGCACAGATACGCAGTATTTT.

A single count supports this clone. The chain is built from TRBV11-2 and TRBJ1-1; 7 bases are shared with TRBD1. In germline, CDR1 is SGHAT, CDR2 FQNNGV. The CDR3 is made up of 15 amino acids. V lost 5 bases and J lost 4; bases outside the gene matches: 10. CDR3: CASSTGVGFGTEAFF. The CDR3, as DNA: TGTGCCAGCAGCACAGGGGTAGGGTTCGGCACTGAAGCTTTCTTT.

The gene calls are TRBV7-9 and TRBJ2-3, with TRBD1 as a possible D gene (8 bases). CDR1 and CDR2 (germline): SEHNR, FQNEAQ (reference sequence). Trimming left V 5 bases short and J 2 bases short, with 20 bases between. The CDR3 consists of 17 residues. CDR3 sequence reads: CASSRSGTGELTDTQYF. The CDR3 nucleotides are TGTGCCAGCAGCCGGAGCGGGACAGGCGAACTCACAGATACGCAGTATTTT.

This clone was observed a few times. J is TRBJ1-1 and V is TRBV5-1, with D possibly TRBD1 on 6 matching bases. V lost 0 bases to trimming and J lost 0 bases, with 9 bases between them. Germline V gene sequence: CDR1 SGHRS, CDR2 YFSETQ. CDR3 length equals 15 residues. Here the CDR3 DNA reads TGCGCCAGCAGCTTGGGTGGGGGCCTGAACACTGAAGCTTTCTTT. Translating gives CASSLGGGLNTEAFF.

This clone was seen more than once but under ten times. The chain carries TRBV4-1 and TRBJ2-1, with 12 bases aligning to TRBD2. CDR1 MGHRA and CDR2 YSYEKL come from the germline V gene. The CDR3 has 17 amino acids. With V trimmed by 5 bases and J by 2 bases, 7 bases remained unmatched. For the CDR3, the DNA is TGCGCCAGCAGCGCTCGGACTAGCGGGGCCCCCTACAATGAGCAGTTCTTC. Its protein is CASSARTSGAPYNEQFF.

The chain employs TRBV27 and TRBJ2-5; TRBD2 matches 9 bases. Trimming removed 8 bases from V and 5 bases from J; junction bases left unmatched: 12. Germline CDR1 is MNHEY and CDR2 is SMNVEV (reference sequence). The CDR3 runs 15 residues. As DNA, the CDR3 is TGTGCCAGCCGAGTTTTTAGCGGGGGCTGGGAGACCCAGTACTTC. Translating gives CASRVFSGGWETQYF.

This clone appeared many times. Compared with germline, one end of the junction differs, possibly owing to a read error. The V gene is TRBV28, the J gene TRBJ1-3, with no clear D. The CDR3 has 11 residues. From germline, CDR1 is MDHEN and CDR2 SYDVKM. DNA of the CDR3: TGTGCCAGCGGTTTCTGGGACACCATATATTTT. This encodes CASGFWDTIYF.

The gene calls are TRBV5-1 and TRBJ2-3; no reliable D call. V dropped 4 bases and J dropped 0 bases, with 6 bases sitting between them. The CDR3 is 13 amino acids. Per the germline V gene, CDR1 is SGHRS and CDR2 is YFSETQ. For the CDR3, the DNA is TGCGCCAGCAGCGACGGGAGCACAGATACGCAGTATTTT. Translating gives CASSDGSTDTQYF.

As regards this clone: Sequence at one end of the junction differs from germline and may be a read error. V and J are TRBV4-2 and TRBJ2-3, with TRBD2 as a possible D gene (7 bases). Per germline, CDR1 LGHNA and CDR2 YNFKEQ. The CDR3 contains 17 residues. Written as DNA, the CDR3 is TGTACCAGCAGCCAAGGAGGGGGGGGTCCTACGACAGATACGCAGTATTTT. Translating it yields CTSSQGGGGPTTDTQYF.

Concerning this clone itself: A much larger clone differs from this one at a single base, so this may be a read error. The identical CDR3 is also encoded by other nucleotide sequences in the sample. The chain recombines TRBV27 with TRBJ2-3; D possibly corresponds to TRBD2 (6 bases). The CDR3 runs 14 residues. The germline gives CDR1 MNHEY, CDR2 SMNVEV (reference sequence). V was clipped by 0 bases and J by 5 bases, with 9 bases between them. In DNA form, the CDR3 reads TGTGCCAGCAGTTTATCTAGGAGGGTAGATACGCAGTATTTT. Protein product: CASSLSRRVDTQYF.

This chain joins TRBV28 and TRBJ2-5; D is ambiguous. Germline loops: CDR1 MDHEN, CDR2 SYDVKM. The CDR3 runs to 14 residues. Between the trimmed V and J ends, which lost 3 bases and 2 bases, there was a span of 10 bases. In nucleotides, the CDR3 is TGTGCCAGCAGTTTCCCCAGTTTTCAAGAGACCCAGTACTTC. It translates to CASSFPSFQETQYF.

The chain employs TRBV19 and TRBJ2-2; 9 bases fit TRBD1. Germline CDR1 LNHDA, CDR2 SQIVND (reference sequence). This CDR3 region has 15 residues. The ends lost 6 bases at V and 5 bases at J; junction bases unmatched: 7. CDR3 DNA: TGTGCCAGTAGCCCCCACGGACAGGGGACCGGGGAGCTGTTTTTT. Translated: CASSPHGQGTGELFF.